This record covers a single T cell receptor (beta chain). Its specific antigen is unknown. Base qualities were left out, and no much larger clone turns up one base away. This specimen comes from a study of cytomegalovirus exposure and HLA in healthy donors (dated by TCRdb to about 2017). Some background on the complete study: According to an earlier analysis of around 600 of the donors, about 170 million T cells yielded some 110 million unique TCR beta sequences and about 300 Gb of sequence data. An early release that covered more than 550 HLA-typed donors contained approximately 300 gigabases of sequencing data and around 85 million unique TCR sequences. Of the approximately 400 genotyped donors, approximately 81% were placed in the genetic ancestry cluster associated with self-reported Caucasian donors. The study was designed to test whether signatures of past pathogen exposure could be identified by cataloging public T cell receptors. The study profiled the T cell repertoires of some 610 subjects by immunosequencing and related them to cytomegalovirus serostatus. In addition to the first cohort of around 670 subjects, a separate validation cohort of 120 different subjects was used. To predict cytomegalovirus infection status, the study combined high-throughput TCR immunosequencing, statistical association of individual TCRs with disease status, and machine learning. A later analysis re-examined previously published TCR beta repertoires from several hundred donors and added high-resolution HLA genotyping to investigate patterns of TCR occurrence. In the later analysis, no new phenotypic data were used to find candidate immune exposures; instead, reliance was placed on TCR beta sequences and their occurrence across donors. An earlier analysis of about 600 of the donors used high-throughput TCR beta sequencing to judge whether each TCR beta V gene segment behaved as functional or pseudogenic. Donor age, sex, ethnicity and CMV serostatus were compiled together with the repertoire data. In a later genetic analysis, genome-wide SNP genotypes for about 65% of the roughly 700 donors were used, and that subset was treated as a discovery cohort. All discovery cohort repertoires had been generated on a single sequencing platform. Both class I and class II loci were covered by HLA typing, at four-digit resolution. The number of typed donors differed by locus: about 620-630 for A, B, C, DRB1 and DQB1; 522 for DQA1; 606 for DPA1; and 400 to 480 for DPB1. Four to six DR-DQ haplotypes were handled as single units for association and clustering, since linkage in the cohort was strong. Among around 400 genotyped donors of the cohort, an average of roughly 230,000 unique TCR beta nucleotide sequences was sequenced per donor, of which 15% to 20% were non-productive.

What the study reported, not specific to this receptor: At a false discovery rate of 0.05, a later analysis linked approximately 18,000 TCR beta sequences to specific HLA alleles. The classifier was reported to diagnose cytomegalovirus status with high specificity and sensitivity in both the original and validation cohorts. The 87-base-pair reads could not distinguish some IMGT-functional V segments, including TRBV6-2 and TRBV6-3, so those segments were excluded. Most TCR sequences were seen in very few donors, while some public TCRs were found in many individuals. Correlated functional status among segregating V segments might reflect linkage disequilibrium, but an unknown experimental factor could not be ruled out. In a later genetic analysis, a missense DCLRE1C variant was associated with V-gene and J-gene trimming of TCR beta chains, and the association was replicated in an independent cohort. The sequencing pipeline was judged likely to have produced a cluster of highly shared sequence variants as a technical artifact. The only immune exposure information available for the cohort was CMV serostatus. According to the authors, the approach could potentially be generalized to other disease states and immunological phenotypes. Because counts were too low, about 18 rarely observed V segments, including chromosome 9 orphons, were excluded from the earlier analysis of under 650 of the donors. This cohort had only TCR beta chains sequenced, and the lack of alpha or paired-chain data limited which features could be detected. In a later analysis, the rate of TCR association differed among HLA loci, with DRB1 alleles having the most associated TCRs and HLA-C alleles having the fewest. A few of the identified cytomegalovirus-associated TCR beta chains were confirmed in vitro to be specific for cytomegalovirus antigens. When HLA alleles, especially DR and DQ, strongly co-occurred, TCR associations were difficult to assign to individual alleles. Broadly in line with IMGT annotations, most TCR beta V segments showed up in productive rearrangements about 87% or about 30% of the time in an earlier analysis of 450 to 600 of the donors. Sequencing depth was assumed to be roughly uniform across donors in the presence/absence analyses, though that assumption may not hold. HLA typing was unavailable for some donors at each locus, so association tests used only the typed subset. According to a later genetic analysis, donors in an Asian-associated ancestry cluster had fewer N-insertions in productive TCRs than the roughly 700-donor mean. A further reported finding was that TCR beta sequences accurately predicted the HLA-A and HLA-B alleles for most subjects in the first cohort. According to a later analysis, most CMV-associated TCR beta chains appeared to be HLA-restricted, and the HLA associations seemed to be driven largely by CMV exposure. The study listed approximately 150 TCR beta chains as associated with cytomegalovirus. Several of the top co-occurrence clusters appeared to be linked to parvovirus B19, influenza, CMV and Epstein-Barr virus, according to a later analysis. A later analysis found that HLA-associated TCR beta chains were more clonally expanded and had lower generation probabilities than equally common non-associated chains.

The cohort was made up of about 610 healthy bone marrow donors. At the time of sampling, every cohort member was nominally healthy, though immune exposures that went unrecorded were likely present. The donor tested CMV seropositive and was one of the 289 seropositive cohort members. Every donor gave a peripheral blood sample, and the peripheral blood mononuclear cells from that sample were used for TCR beta sequencing. Genomic DNA was extracted from the blood cell samples with the Qiagen DNeasy Blood Extraction Kit. The protocol used for the library was the immunoSEQ multiplex PCR assay. For the multiplex PCR, a mixture combining 60 forward primers for TCR Vbeta segments and 13 reverse primers for TCR Jbeta segments was used. The CDR3 region of rearranged TCR beta genes was amplified from genomic DNA by a multiplex PCR assay. The amplified TCR beta libraries were sequenced on the Illumina HiSeq System as 87-base-pair reads. On the authors' methods: A later analysis counted 75 million to 100 million unique TCR beta chains across the 550 to 700 repertoires, and 10 million to 11 million of these chains were shared by at least two donors. To remove PCR and sequencing errors, raw reads were error-corrected and collapsed into unique sequences using a nearest-neighbor algorithm that merged closely related sequences. To assign V, D and J gene segments, CDR3 sequences were aligned to IMGT reference sequences. For a sequence to be retained, a match of at least six nucleotides was required to both a V gene segment and a J gene segment. Rearrangements were classified as productive when the CDR3 lacked stop codons and remained in frame with V and J, and all other rearrangements were classified as non-productive. Following IMGT convention, CDR3 was defined as the stretch from the second conserved V-encoded cysteine to the conserved J-encoded phenylalanine. Sequences without an unambiguous match to a single V gene segment were excluded from the earlier analysis of several hundred of the donors. In an earlier analysis of 587 of the donors, V segments were called functional above 56.7% productive rearrangements and were called segregating when the between-donor standard deviation exceeded 5%. A statistical classification framework was built for diagnosing cytomegalovirus status from the catalog of TCR beta chain sequences. In a later analysis, TCR nucleotide sequences were compared against IMGT/GENE-DB human TR gene sequences so that V and J genes could be assigned. In a later analysis, CDR3 sequences and most-parsimonious VDJ recombination scenarios were assigned using the TCRdist pipeline. In a later analysis, each TCR beta chain was defined by its CDR3 amino acid sequence together with its V-gene family, and reads lacking a unique V-gene family were excluded. To address suspected cross-contamination and a sequencing artifact, a later analysis removed over 500 highly shared, low-generation-probability nucleotide sequences. In a later analysis, a clonal expansion index for each public chain was calculated from normalized within-repertoire ranks of inferred template counts. Generation probabilities in a later analysis came from a VDJ recombination model fitted to out-of-frame rearrangements, and those results were checked against IGoR. A later analysis scored TCR-TCR, TCR-HLA and TCR-CMV co-occurrence with hypergeometric tests, applying a repertoire-size bias correction to TCR pairs. In a later analysis, false discovery rates were estimated by permuting HLA or CMV assignments 20 times. In a later analysis, co-occurring TCRs were grouped using DBSCAN, with TCRdist sequence similarity added in when clustering inside HLA-allele-positive subsets. Repertoires with fewer than 30,000 or more than 120,000 public chains were left out of co-occurrence clustering, as were a handful of repertoires with anomalous nucleotide sharing. TCRdb took this table from immuneACCESS and kept in-frame rearrangements with V and J called. Such tables lack part of the clones; where checked against another copy, unresolved V genes explain under half of the gap, and the rest is unexplained. Clone size and the V and J calls come from that table; the DNA yielded D and trimming. The table for this sample lists about 150,000 clones; 70% to 85% of them were counted only once. The ten largest clones represent under 7.5% of the sample.

Germline trimming amounts to 4 bases on V and 6 bases on J, with 5 as the count of junction bases outside the gene matches. The germline V gene provides CDR1 SQVTM and CDR2 ANQGSEA. Reading from cysteine to phenylalanine, the CDR3 counts 12 amino acids. Only the CDR3 region is kept as DNA, spanning 36 bases read in frame from base 1. The specimen was PBMCs. This sequence uses TRBV29-1 and TRBJ2-7; 8 bases in the junction line up with TRBD1. The sequence came from a middle-aged man in good health and CMV-seropositive. CDR3 reads: CSVGDRPREQYF. The nucleotides read TGCAGCGTTGGGGACAGGCCCCGCGAGCAGTACTTC.